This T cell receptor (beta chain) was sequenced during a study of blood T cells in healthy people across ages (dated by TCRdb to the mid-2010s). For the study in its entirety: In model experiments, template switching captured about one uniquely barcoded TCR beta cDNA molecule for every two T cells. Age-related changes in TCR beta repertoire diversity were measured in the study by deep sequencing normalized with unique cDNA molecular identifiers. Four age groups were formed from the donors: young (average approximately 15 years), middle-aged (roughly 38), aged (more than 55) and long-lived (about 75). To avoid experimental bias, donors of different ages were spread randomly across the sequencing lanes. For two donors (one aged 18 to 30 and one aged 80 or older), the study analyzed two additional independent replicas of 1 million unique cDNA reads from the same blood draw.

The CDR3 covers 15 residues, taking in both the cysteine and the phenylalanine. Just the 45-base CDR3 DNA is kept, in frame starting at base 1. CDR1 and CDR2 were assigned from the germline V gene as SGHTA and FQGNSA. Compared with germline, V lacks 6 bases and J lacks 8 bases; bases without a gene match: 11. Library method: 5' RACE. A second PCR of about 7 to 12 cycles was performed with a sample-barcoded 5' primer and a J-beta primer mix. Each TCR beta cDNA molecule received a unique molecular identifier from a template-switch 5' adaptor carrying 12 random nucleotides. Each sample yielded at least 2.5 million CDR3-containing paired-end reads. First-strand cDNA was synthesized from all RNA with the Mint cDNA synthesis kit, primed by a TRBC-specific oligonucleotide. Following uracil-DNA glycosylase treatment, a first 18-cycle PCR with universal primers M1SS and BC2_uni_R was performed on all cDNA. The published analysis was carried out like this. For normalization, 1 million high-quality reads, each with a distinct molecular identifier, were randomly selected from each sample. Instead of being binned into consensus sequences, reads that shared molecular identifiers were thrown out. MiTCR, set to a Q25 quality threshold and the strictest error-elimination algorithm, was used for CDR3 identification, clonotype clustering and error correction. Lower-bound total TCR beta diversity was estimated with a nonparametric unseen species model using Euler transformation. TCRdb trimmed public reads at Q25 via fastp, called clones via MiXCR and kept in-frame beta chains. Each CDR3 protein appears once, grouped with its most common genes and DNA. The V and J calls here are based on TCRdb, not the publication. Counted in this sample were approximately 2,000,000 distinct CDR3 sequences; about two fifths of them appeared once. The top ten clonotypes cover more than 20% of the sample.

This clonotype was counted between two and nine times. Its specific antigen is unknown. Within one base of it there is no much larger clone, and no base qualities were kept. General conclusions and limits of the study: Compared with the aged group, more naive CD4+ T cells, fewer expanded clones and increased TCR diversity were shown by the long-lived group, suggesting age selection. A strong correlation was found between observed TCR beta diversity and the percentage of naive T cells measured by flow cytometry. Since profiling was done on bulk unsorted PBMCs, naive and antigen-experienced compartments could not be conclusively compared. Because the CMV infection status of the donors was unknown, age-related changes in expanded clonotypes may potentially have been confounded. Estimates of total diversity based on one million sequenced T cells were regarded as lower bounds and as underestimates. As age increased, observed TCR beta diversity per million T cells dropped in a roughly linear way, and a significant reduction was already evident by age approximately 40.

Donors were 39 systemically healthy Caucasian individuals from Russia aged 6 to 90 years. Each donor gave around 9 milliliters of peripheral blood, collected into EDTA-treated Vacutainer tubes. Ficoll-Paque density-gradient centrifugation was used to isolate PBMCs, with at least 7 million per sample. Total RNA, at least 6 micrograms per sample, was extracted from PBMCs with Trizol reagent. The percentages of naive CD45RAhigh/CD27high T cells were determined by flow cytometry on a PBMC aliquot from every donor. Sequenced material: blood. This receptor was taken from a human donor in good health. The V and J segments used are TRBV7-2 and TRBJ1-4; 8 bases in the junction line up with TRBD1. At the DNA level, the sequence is TGTGCCAGCAGTACTTTCTCAGGGGGCGCGGAAAAACTGTTTTTT. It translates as CASSTFSGGAEKLFF. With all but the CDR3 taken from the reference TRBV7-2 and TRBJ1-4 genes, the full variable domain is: GAGVSQSPSNKVTEKGKDVELRCDPISGHTALYWYRQSLGQGLEFLIYFQGNSAPDKSGLPSDRFSAERTGGSVSTLTIQRTQQEDSAVYLCASSTFSGGAEKLFFGSGTQLSVL.